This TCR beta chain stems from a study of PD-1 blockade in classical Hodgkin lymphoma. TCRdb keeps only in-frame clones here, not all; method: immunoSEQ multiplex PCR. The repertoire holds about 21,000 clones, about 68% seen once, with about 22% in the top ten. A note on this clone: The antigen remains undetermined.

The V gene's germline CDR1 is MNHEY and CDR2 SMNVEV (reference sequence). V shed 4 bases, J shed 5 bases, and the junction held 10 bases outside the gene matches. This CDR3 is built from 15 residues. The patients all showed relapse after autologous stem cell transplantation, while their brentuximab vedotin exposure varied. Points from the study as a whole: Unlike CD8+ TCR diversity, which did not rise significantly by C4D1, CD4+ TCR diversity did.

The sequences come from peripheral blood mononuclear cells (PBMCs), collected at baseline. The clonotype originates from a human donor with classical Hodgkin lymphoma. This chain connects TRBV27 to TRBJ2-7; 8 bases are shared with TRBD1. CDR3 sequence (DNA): TGTGCCAGCAGTTCCGGACAGGGTGCTTTTGACGAGCAGTACTTC. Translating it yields CASSSGQGAFDEQYF.